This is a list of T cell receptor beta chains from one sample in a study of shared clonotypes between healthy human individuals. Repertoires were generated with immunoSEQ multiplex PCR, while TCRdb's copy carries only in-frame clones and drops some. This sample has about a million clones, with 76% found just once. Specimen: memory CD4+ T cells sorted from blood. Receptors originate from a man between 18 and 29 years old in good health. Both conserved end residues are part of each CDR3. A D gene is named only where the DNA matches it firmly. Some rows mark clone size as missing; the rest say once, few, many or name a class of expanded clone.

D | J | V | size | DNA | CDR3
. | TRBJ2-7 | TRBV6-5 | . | TGTGCCAGCAGTCGTTCTAGCGTGGACTCCTACGAGCAGTACTTC | CASSRSSVDSYEQYF
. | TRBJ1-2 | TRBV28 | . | TGTGCCAGCAGTTTCAGTTCTTATGGCTACACCTTC | CASSFSSYGYTF
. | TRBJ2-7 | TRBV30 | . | TGTGCCTGGAGTACCCCGGCGCGCTACGAGCAGTACTTC | CAWSTPARYEQYF
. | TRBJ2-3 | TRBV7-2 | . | TGTGCCAGCAGCTCCCCCGTAGATACGCAGTATTTT | CASSSPVDTQYF
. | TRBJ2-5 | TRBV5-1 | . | TGCGCCAGCAGCTTCACCGGGGGCGAGGAGACCCAGTACTTC | CASSFTGGEETQYF
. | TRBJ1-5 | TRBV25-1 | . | TGTGCCAGTAGCTATAGCAATCAGCCCCAGCATTTT | CASSYSNQPQHF
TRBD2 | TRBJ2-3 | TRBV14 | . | TGTGCCAGCAGCCAGACCGGGACTAGCGGACTTACGCGCCAGTATTTT | CASSQTGTSGLTRQYF
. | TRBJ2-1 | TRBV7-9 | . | TGTGCCAGCAGCCGAATGGAGACTACCTCCTACAATGAGCAGTTCTTC | CASSRMETTSYNEQFF
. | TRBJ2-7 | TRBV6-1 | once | TGTGCCAGCAGTGGGTTGGCTATAAGTCTCTACGAGCAGTACTTC | CASSGLAISLYEQYF
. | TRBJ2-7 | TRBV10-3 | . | TGTGCCATCAGTGACCGGGGGACAACTACCTACGAGCAGTACTTC | CAISDRGTTTYEQYF
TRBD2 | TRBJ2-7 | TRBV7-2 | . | TGTGCCAGCAGCTCCTGGACTAGCGGGAGGCCGGGGGAGCAGTACTTC | CASSSWTSGRPGEQYF
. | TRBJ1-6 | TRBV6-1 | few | TGTGCCAGCAGTGGGAGGGGTACGGAAGGCCCCCTCCACTTT | CASSGRGTEGPLHF
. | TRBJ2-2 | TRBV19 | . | TGTGCCAGTAGCCCAACAGGGCTGAACACCGGGGAGCTGTTTTTT | CASSPTGLNTGELFF
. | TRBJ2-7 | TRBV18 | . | TGTGCCAGCTCGCAAAATAGGGGGGCGAGCTCCTACGAGCAGTACTTC | CASSQNRGASSYEQYF
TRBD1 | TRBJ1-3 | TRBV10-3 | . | TGTGCCATCAGTGTAGGACAGGCCTCTGGAAACACCATATATTTT | CAISVGQASGNTIYF
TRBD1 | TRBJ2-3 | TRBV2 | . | TGTGCCAGCAGGGGACAGGGGAAGGATTCAGTGGGGACCGCAGATACGCAGTATTTT | CASRGQGKDSVGTADTQYF
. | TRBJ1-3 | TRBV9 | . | TGTGCCAGCAGCCCCCTAAGGACAGAGTATAACTCTGGAAACACCATATATTTT | CASSPLRTEYNSGNTIYF
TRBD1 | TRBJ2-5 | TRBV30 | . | TGTGCCTGGAGCGGGACAGGGGTACAGACCCAGTACTTC | CAWSGTGVQTQYF
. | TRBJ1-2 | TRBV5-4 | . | TGTGCCAGCAGCTTGGAGGGGACCTATGGCTACACCTTC | CASSLEGTYGYTF
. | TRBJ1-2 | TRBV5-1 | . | TGCGCCAGCAGCTTCGGGACTCCCTTAGAGGGCTACACCTTC | CASSFGTPLEGYTF
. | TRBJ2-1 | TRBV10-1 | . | TGCGCCAGCAGTGATGGGCACCCCTCCTACAATGAGCAGTTCTTC | CASSDGHPSYNEQFF
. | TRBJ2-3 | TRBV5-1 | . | TGCGCCAGCAGCTTGACGGCAATTCGCAGCGATACGCAGTATTTT | CASSLTAIRSDTQYF
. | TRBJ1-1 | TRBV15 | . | TGTGCCACCAGCAGAGAAGTAACAGTGAACACTGAAGCTTTCTTT | CATSREVTVNTEAFF
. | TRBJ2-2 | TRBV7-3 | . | TGTGCCAGCGGTTCCACGAGTGTGTCCGGGGAGCTGTTTTTT | CASGSTSVSGELFF
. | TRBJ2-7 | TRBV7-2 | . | TGTGCCAGCAGCCAGGACAGAACCTACGAGCAGTACTTC | CASSQDRTYEQYF
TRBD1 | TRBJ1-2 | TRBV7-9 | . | TGTGCCAGCACAGCCGGGACAGCATATGGCTACACCTTC | CASTAGTAYGYTF
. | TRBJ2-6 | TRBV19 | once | TGTGCCAGTAGTTTCCAGGGTGTCACTGGGGCCAACGTCCTGACTTTC | CASSFQGVTGANVLTF
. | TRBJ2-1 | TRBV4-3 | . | TGCGCCAGCAGCCAATCTGTCGTGGGTGAGCAGTTCTTC | CASSQSVVGEQFF
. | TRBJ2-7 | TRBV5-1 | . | TGCGCCAGCAGACTCCTCTCCGGGTACGAGCAGTACTTC | CASRLLSGYEQYF
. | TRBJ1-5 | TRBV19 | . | TGTGCCAGCGTCTCACAGGTGAATAGCAATCAGCCCCAGCATTTT | CASVSQVNSNQPQHF
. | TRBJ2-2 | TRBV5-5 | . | TGTGCCAGCAGTGTCGGGTGGGCCCCTTCCCCCACCGGGGAGCTGTTTTTT | CASSVGWAPSPTGELFF
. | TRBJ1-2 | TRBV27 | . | TGTGCCAGCAGTTCTCTGACTCCGGACGGTAACTATGGCTACACCTTC | CASSSLTPDGNYGYTF
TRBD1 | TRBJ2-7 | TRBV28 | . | TGTGCCAGCACGTCGGGACAGGGGGCTTACGAGCAGTACTTC | CASTSGQGAYEQYF
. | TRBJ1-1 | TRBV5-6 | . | TGTGCCAGCAGCTTGGCAGAGATAAGGACTGAAGCTTTCTTT | CASSLAEIRTEAFF
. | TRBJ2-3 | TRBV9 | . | TGTGCCAGCAGCGTCGGGTCTTTCTACCCGGATACGCAGTATTTT | CASSVGSFYPDTQYF
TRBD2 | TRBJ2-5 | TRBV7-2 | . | TGTGCCAGCAGCTTTGGGACTAGCATCCAAGAGACCCAGTACTTC | CASSFGTSIQETQYF
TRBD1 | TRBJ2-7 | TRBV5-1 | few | TGCGCCAGCAGCTCCCGACAGGGGGGCTACGAGCAGTACTTC | CASSSRQGGYEQYF
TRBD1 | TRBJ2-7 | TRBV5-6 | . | TGTGCCAGCAGCTTGGGGGACAGGACATTTTTC | CASSLGDRTFF
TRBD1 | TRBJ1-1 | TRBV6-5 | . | TGTGCCAGCAGTTACTCAGAGGGACAGTTGAACACTGAAGCTTTCTTT | CASSYSEGQLNTEAFF
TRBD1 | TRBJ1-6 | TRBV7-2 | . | TGTGCCAGCAGGAATACAGGGGGTAATTCACCCCTCCACTTT | CASRNTGGNSPLHF
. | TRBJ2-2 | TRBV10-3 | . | TGTGCCATCAAGGGGGGGCCGGACACCGGGGAGCTGTTTTTT | CAIKGGPDTGELFF